This TCR beta chain is from a study of blood T cell repertoires in COVID-19. In the study's own analysis: Counts of nucleated cells, estimated from reference gene primer amplification, were obtained. Clones were sequenced by immunoSEQ multiplex PCR, and TCRdb holds only the in-frame ones, with some missing. That table furnishes V, J and clone size, whereas the DNA furnished D and trimming. Of about 250,000 clones in the sample, around 90% were seen once. The sample holds one count of this clone. V shed 4 bases and J 2 bases; nucleotides not matched to a gene: 11. The CDR3 consists of 18 residues. Germline CDR1 is KGHSH and CDR2 is LQKENI.

This chain links TRBV18 with TRBJ1-3; TRBD1 matches at 10 bases. This receptor was identified in a man older than 75 with acute or convalescent COVID-19. The sample comprised peripheral blood. CDR3 nucleotide sequence: TGTGCCAGCTCACTTCTGGGGACAGGGGCGGAAACTGGAAACACCATATATTTT. Protein product: CASSLLGTGAETGNTIYF.